The clone carrying this T cell receptor beta chain was counted a few times. Germline CDR1 reads SGHVS; CDR2 reads FNYEAQ. Trimming took 0 bases from V and 3 from J; bases not matched to a gene: 0. The CDR3 has 14 residues. TCR cDNA received a 3' ligated oligonucleotide that carried a UMI. The entry originates in a study of naive and memory T cell subsets. Amplification of ligated cDNA took four PCR rounds with SP2 and nested alpha and beta constant primers. MiXCR, run by TCRdb on the 5' RACE reads, gives a single entry per CDR3 protein. The sample contains 55,000 to 65,000 distinct CDR3 sequences, approximately 8.5% of which appear only once.

This TCR came from a female donor in good health. The genes are TRBV7-6 and TRBJ2-7; TRBD1 matches at 9 bases. In DNA, the CDR3 is TGTGCCAGCAGCTTAGCGACAGGGGGCTACGAGCAGTACTTC. Amino acid sequence: CASSLATGGYEQYF.